This T cell receptor (beta chain) emerged from a study of T cells after yellow fever vaccination. This clonotype was seen ten or more times. This CDR3 has 15 amino acids. V lost 2 bases, J lost 3 bases, and 14 bases lay in between. Germline loops: CDR1 MNHEY, CDR2 SMNVEV (reference sequence). TCRdb reanalysed the 5' RACE reads using MiXCR and keeps one entry per CDR3 protein. This sample has about 120,000 distinct CDR3 sequences, with approximately 8.4% found just once. The chain uses TRBV27 and TRBJ2-7; D is perhaps TRBD1 (6 bases). This receptor was identified in a man aged 25-45 years who received the YFV17D yellow fever vaccine. The material sequenced was CD8+ T cells sorted from PBMCs, taken 45 days after the yellow fever booster vaccination. Here the CDR3 reads CASSLGQPPGYEQYF. In DNA form, the CDR3 reads TGTGCCAGCAGTTTAGGACAGCCCCCGGGCTACGAGCAGTACTTC.